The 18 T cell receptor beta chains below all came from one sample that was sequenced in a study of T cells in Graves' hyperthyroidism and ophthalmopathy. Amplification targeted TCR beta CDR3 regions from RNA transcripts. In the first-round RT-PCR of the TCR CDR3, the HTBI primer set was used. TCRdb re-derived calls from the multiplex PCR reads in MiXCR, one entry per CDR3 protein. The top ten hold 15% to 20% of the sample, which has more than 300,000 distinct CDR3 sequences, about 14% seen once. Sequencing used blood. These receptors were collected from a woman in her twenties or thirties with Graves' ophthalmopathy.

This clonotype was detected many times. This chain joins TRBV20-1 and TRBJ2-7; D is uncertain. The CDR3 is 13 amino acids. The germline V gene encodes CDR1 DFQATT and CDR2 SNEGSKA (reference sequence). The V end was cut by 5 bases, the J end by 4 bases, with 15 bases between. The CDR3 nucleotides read TGCAGTGCTTTGTCAAAACCGGGTTACGAGCAGTACTTC. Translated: CSALSKPGYEQYF.

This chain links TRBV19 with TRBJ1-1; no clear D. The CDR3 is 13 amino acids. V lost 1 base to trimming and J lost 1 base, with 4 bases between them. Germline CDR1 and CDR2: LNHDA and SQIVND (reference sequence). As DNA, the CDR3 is TGTGCCAGTAGTATAGGCAAGAACACTGAAGCTTTCTTT. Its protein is CASSIGKNTEAFF. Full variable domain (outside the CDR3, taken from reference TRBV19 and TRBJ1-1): DGGITQSPKYLFRKEGQNVTLSCEQNLNHDAMYWYRQDPGQGLRLIYYSQIVNDFQKGDIAEGYSVSREKKESFPLTVTSAQKNPTAFYLCASSIGKNTEAFFGQGTRLTVV.

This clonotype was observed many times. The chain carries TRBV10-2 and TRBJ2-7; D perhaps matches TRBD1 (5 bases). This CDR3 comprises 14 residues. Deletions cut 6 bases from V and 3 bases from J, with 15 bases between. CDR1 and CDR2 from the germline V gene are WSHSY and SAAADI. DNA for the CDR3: TGCGCCAGCAGACCCAATGGGGCCCTCTACGAGCAGTACTTC. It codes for CASRPNGALYEQYF.

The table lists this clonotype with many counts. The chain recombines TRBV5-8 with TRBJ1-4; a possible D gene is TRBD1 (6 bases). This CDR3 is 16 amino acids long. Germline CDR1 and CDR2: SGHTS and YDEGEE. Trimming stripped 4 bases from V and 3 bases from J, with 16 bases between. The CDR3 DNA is TGTGCCAGCAGCCCACCAACAGGGTGGGCTAATGAAAAACTGTTTTTT. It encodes CASSPPTGWANEKLFF.

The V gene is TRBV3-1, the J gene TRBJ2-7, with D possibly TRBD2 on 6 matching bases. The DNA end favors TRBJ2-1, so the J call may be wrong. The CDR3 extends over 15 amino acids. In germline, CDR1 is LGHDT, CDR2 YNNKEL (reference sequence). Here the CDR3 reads CASSYTGTGLYEQFF. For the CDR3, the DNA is TGTGCCAGCAGTTACACCGGGACTGGCTTATACGAGCAGTTCTTC.

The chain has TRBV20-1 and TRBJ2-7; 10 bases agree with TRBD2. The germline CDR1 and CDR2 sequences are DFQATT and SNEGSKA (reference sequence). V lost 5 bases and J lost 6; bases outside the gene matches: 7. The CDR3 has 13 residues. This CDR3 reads CSALSGRAREQYF. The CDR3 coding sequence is TGCAGTGCTCTAAGCGGGAGGGCCCGCGAGCAGTACTTC.

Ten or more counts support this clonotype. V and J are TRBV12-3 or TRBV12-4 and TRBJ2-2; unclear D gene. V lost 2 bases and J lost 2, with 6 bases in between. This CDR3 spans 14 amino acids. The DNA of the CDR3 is TGTGCCAGCAGTTTATTCACTAACACCGGGGAGCTGTTTTTT. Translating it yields CASSLFTNTGELFF.

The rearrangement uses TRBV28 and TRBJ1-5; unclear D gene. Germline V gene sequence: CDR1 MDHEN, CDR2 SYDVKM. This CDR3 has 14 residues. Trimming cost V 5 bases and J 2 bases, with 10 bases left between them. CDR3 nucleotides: TGTGCCAGCAGTGACTGGCAGGGCAATCAGCCCCAGCATTTT. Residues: CASSDWQGNQPQHF. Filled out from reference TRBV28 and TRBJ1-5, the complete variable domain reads DVKVTQSSRYLVKRTGEKVFLECVQDMDHENMFWYRQDPGLGLRLIYFSYDVKMKEKGDIPEGYSVSREKKERFSLILESASTNQTSMYLCASSDWQGNQPQHFGDGTRLSIL.

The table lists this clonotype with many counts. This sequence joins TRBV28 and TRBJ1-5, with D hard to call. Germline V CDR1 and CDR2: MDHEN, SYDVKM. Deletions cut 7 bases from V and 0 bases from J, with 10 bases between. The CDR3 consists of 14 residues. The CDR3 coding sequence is TGTGCCAGCAAGGCAGTCTATAGCAATCAGCCCCAGCATTTT. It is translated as CASKAVYSNQPQHF. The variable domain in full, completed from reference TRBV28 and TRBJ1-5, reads DVKVTQSSRYLVKRTGEKVFLECVQDMDHENMFWYRQDPGLGLRLIYFSYDVKMKEKGDIPEGYSVSREKKERFSLILESASTNQTSMYLCASKAVYSNQPQHFGDGTRLSIL.

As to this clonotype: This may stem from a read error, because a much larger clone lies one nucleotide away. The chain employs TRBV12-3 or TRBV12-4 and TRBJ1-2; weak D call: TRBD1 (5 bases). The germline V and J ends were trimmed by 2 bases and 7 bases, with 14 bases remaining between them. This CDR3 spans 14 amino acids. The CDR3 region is CASSLTGAGCGYTF. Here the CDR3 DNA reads TGTGCCAGCAGTTTAACAGGAGCAGGATGTGGCTACACCTTC.

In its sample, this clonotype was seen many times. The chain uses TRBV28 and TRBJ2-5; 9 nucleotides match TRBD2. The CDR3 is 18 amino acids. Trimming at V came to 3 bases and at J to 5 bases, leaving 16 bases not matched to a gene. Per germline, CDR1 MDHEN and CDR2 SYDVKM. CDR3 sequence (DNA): TGTGCCAGCAGTTTCCCGGTGCGGGGGGGCGGTATCTCGGAGACCCAGTACTTC. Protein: CASSFPVRGGGISETQYF.

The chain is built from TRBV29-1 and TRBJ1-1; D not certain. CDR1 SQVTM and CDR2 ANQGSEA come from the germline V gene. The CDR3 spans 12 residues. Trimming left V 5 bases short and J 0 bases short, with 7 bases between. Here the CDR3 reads CSVQNMNTEAFF. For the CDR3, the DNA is TGCAGCGTTCAGAATATGAACACTGAAGCTTTCTTT. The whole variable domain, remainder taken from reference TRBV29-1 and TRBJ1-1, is SAVISQKPSRDICQRGTSLTIQCQVDSQVTMMFWYRQQPGQSLTLIATANQGSEATYESGFVIDKFPISRPNLTFSTLTVSNMSPEDSSIYLCSVQNMNTEAFFGQGTRLTVV.

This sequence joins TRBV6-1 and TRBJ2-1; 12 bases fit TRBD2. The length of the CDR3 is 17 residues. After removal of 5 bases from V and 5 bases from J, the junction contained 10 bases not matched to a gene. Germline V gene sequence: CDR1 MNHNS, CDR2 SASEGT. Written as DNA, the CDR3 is TGTGCCAGCAGTTTGACTAGCGGGGGTAGTATACACAATGAGCAGTTCTTC. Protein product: CASSLTSGGSIHNEQFF.

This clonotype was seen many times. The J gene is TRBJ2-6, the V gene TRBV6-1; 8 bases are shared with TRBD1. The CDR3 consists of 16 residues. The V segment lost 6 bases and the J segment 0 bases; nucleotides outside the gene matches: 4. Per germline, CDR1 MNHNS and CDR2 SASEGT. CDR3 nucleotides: TGTGCCAGCAGCGACAGGGGCCTCTCTGGGGCCAACGTCCTGACTTTC. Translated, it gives CASSDRGLSGANVLTF.

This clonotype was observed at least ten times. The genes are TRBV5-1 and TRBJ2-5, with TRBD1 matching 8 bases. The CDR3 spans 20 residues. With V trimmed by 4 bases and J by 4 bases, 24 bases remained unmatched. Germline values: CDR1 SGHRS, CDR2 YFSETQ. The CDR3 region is CASSQDWTGSTQTDPETQYF. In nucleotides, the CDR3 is TGCGCCAGCAGCCAGGACTGGACAGGGTCTACCCAGACTGACCCAGAGACCCAGTACTTC. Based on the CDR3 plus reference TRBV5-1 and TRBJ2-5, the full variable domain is KAGVTQTPRYLIKTRGQQVTLSCSPISGHRSVSWYQQTPGQGLQFLFEYFSETQRNKGNFPGRFSGRQFSNSRSEMNVSTLELGDSALYLCASSQDWTGSTQTDPETQYFGPGTRLLVL.

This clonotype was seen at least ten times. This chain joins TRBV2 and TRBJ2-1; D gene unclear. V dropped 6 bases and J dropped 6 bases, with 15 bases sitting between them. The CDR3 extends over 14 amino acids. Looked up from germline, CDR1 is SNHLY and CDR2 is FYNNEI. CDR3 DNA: TGTGCCAGCAGGACGCGACTCCTTCGCAATGAGCAGTTCTTC. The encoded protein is CASRTRLLRNEQFF.

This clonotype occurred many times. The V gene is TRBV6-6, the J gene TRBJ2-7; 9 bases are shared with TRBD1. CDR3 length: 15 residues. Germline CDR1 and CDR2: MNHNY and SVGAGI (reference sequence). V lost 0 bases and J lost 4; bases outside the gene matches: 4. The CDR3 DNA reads TGTGCCAGCAGTTACTCGATGGGACAGGGTTACGAGCAGTACTTC. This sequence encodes CASSYSMGQGYEQYF.

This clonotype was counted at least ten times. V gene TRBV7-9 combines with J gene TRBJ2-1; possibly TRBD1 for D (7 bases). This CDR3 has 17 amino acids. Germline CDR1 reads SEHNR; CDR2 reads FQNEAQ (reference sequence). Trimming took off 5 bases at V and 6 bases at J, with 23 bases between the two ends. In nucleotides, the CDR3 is TGTGCCAGCAGCGAAACATGGAGGGGGGACAGCCTCAATGAGCAGTTCTTC. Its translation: CASSETWRGDSLNEQFF.